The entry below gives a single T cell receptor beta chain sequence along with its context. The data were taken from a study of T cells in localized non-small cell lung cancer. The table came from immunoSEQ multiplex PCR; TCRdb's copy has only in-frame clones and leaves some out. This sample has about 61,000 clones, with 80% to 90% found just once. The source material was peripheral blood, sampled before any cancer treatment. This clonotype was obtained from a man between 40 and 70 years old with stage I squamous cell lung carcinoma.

The CDR3 DNA sequence: TGTGCCAGCAGCTTATACGAGACCCAGTACTTC. Its protein is CASSLYETQYF. The V call is TRBV7-2, the J call TRBJ2-5, with no clear D. Germline CDR1 and CDR2: SGHTA and FQGNSA. The length of the CDR3 is 11 residues. V was shortened by 2 bases and J by 5 bases, with 3 bases between the two germline ends.